This TCR beta chain was found in a study of shared clonotypes between healthy human individuals. The wider study: Every donor yielded three CD4 naive, three CD4 memory, two CD8 naive and one CD8 memory plate. General study findings and limits: Naive subsets typically showed greater estimated richness than memory subsets.

With regard to this clone: Its antigen is not identified.

The authors distributed each subset's genomic DNA evenly over several immunoSEQ plates. Profiled with immunoSEQ multiplex PCR; TCRdb holds only in-frame clones, not every one. The profile shows fewer than 3 million clones, under 95% of them singletons. Source material: naive CD4+ T cells from PBMCs. Regarding subset: CD45RA+ positively selected. The receptor was isolated from a man aged 18 to 29 in good health. Some clones in this sample may be carry-over from other donors' samples.

This CDR3 is CASSTGTGGFYEQYF. The DNA for the CDR3 is TGTGCCAGTAGTACCGGGACAGGGGGCTTCTACGAGCAGTACTTC. The V and J genes are TRBV19 and TRBJ2-7; TRBD1 matches at 12 bases. The J segment lost 3 bases and the V segment lost 4 bases, leaving 4 bases of the junction unmatched. Per the germline V gene, CDR1 is LNHDA and CDR2 is SQIVND (reference sequence). CDR3 length: 15 residues.